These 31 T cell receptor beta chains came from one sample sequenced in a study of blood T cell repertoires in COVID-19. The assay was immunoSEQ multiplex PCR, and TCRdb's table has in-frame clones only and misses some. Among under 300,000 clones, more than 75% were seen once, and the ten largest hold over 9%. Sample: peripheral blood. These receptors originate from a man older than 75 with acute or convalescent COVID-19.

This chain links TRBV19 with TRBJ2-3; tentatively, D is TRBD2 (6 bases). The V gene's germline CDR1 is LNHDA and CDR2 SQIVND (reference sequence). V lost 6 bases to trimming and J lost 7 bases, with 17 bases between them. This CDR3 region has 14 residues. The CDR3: CASRSGSDWNTQYF. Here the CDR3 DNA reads TGTGCCAGTAGGAGCGGGTCAGACTGGAATACGCAGTATTTT. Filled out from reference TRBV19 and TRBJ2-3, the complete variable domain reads DGGITQSPKYLFRKEGQNVTLSCEQNLNHDAMYWYRQDPGQGLRLIYYSQIVNDFQKGDIAEGYSVSREKKESFPLTVTSAQKNPTAFYLCASRSGSDWNTQYFGPGTRLTVL.

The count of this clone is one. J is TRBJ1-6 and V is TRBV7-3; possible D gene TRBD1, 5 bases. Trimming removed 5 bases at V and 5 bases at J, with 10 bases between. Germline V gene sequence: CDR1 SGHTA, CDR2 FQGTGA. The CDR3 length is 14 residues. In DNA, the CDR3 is TGTGCCAGCAGCCGCGGGACGGATAATTCACCCCTCCACTTT. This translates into CASSRGTDNSPLHF.

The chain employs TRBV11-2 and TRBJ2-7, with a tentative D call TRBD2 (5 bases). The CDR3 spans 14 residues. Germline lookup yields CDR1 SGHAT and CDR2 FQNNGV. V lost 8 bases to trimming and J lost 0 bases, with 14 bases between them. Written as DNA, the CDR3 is TGTGCCAGCTCCCAATCCGGGATCTCCTACGAGCAGTACTTC. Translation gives CASSQSGISYEQYF.

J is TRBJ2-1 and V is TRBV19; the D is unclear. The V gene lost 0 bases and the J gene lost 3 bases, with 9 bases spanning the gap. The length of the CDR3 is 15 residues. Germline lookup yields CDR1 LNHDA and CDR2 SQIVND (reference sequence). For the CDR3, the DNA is TGTGCCAGTAGTATAGAGTATCAGAACTACAATGAGCAGTTCTTC. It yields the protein CASSIEYQNYNEQFF.

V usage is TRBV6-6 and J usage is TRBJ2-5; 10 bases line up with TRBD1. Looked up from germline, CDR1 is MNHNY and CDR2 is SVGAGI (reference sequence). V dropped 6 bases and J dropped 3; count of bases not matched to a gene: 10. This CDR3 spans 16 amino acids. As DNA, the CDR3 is TGTGCCAGCAGAGGGTTTACCGGGACAGGGGAAGAGACCCAGTACTTC. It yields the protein CASRGFTGTGEETQYF.

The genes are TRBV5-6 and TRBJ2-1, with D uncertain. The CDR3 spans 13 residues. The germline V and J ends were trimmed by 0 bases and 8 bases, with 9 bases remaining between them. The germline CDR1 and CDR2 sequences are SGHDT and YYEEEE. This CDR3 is CASSLDTIDEQFF. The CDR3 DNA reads TGTGCCAGCAGCTTGGATACGATAGATGAGCAGTTCTTC.

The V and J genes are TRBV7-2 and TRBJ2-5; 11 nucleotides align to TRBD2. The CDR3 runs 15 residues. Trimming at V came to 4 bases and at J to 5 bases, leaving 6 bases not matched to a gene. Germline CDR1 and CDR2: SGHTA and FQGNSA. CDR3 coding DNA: TGTGCCAGCAGCTCCTCTAGCGGGGGGTGGGAGACCCAGTACTTC. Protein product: CASSSSSGGWETQYF.

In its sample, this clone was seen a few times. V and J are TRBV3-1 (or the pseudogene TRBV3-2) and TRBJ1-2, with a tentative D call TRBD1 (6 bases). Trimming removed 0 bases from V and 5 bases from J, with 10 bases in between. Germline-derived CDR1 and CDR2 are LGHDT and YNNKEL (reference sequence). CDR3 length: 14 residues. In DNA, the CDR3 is TGTGCCAGCAGCCAAGATGGGACACTGTATGGCTACACCTTC. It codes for CASSQDGTLYGYTF.

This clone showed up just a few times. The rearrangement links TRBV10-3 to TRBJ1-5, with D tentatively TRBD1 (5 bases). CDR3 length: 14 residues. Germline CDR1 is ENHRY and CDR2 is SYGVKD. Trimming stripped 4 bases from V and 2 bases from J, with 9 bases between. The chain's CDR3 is CAISVGGGNQPQHF. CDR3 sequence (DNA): TGTGCCATCAGTGTAGGAGGGGGCAATCAGCCCCAGCATTTT.

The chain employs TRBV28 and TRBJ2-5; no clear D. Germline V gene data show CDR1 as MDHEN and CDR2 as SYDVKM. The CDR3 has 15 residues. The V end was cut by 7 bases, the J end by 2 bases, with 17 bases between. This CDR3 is CASNTPTVRQETQYF. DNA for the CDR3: TGTGCCAGCAATACCCCCACGGTGAGGCAAGAGACCCAGTACTTC.

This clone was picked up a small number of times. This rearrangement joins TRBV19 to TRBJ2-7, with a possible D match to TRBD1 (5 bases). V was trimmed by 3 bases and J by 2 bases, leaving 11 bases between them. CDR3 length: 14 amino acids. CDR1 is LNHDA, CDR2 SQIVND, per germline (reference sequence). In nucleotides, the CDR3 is TGTGCCAGTAGTATCTCGACAGTTACCTACGAGCAGTACTTC. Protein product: CASSISTVTYEQYF.

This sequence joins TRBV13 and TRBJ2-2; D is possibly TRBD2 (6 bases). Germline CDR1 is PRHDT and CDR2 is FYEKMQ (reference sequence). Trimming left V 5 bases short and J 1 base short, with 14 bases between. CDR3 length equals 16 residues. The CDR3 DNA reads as TGTGCCAGCAGCCCCGCCGGGACTGAGAACACCGGGGAGCTGTTTTTT. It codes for CASSPAGTENTGELFF.

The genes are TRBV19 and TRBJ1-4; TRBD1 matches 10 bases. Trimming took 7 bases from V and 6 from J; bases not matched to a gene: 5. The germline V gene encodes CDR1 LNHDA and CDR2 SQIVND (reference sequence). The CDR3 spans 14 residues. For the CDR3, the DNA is TGTGCCAGTACCTGGGACAGGGGTGATGAAAAACTGTTTTTT. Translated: CASTWDRGDEKLFF.

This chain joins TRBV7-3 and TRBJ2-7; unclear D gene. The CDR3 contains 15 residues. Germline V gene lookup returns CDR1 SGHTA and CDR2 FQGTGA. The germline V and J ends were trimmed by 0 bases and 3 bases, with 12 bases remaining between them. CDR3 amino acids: CASSLTGGHYYEQYF. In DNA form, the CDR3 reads TGTGCCAGCAGCTTAACAGGTGGCCACTACTACGAGCAGTACTTC.

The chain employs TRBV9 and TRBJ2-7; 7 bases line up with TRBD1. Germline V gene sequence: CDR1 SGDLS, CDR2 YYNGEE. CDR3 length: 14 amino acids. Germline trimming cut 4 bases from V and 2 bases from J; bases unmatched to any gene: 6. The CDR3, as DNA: TGTGCCAGCAGCTACAGACAGGGTCCCTACGAGCAGTACTTC. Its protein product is CASSYRQGPYEQYF.

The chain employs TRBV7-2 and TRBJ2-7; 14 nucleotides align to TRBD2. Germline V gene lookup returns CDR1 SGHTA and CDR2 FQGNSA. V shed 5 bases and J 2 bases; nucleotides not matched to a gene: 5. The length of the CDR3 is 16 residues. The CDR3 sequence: CASSRGLAGEAYEQYF. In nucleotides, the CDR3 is TGTGCCAGCAGCAGGGGACTAGCGGGAGAAGCCTACGAGCAGTACTTC.

CDR3 sequence: CASSYGSGGFGNTIYF. The CDR3 DNA sequence: TGTGCCAGCAGTTACGGGTCAGGGGGTTTTGGAAACACCATATATTTT. V and J are TRBV6-5 and TRBJ1-3; 7 nucleotides agree with TRBD1. The trim removed 2 bases at V and 3 bases at J, leaving 7 bases unmatched. Germline assignment: CDR1 MNHEY and CDR2 SVGAGI. CDR3 length: 16 amino acids.

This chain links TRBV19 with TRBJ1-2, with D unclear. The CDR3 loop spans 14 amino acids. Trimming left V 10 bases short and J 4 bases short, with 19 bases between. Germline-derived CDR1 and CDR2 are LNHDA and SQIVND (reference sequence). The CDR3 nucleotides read TGTGCCACCATGAGAATGGGAGGACGCTATGGCTACACCTTC. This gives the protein CATMRMGGRYGYTF. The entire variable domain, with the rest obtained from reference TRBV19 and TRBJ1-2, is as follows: DGGITQSPKYLFRKEGQNVTLSCEQNLNHDAMYWYRQDPGQGLRLIYYSQIVNDFQKGDIAEGYSVSREKKESFPLTVTSAQKNPTAFYLCATMRMGGRYGYTFGSGTRLTVV.

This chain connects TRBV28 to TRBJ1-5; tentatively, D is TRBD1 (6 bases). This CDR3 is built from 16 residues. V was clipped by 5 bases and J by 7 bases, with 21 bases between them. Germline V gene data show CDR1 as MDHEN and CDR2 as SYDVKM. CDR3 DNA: TGTGCCAGCAGTCCCCGGCGCCAGGGGTCAGCACAGCCCCAGCATTTT. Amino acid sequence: CASSPRRQGSAQPQHF.

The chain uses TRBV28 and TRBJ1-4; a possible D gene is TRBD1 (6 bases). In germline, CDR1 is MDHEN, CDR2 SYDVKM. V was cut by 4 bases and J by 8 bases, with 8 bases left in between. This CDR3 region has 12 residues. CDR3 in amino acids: CASSSRGEKLFF. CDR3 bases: TGTGCCAGCAGTTCTAGGGGGGAAAAACTGTTTTTT.

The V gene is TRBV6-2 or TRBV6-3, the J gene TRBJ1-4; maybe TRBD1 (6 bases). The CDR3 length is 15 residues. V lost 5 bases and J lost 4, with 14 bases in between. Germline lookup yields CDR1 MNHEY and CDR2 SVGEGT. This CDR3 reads CASSRGAGYNEKLFF. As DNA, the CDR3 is TGTGCCAGCAGTCGGGGGGCCGGATATAATGAAAAACTGTTTTTT.

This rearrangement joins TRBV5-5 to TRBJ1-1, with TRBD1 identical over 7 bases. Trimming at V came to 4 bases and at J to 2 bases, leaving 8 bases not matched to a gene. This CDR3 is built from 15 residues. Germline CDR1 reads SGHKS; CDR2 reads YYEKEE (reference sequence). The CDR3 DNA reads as TGTGCCAGCAGCCTTTGGACAGGAACTAACACTGAAGCTTTCTTT. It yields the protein CASSLWTGTNTEAFF.

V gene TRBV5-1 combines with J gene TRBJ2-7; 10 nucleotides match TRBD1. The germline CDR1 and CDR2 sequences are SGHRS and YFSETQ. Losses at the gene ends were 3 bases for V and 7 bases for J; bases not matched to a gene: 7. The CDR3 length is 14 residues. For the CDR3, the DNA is TGCGCCAGCAGCTCGGCGGGACAGGGGTGGGAGCAGTACTTC. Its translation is CASSSAGQGWEQYF.

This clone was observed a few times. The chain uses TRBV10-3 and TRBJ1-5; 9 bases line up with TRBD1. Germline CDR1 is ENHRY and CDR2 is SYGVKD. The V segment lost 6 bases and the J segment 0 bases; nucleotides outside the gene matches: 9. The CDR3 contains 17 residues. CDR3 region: CAIREDRGGNSNQPQHF. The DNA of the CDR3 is TGTGCCATCAGGGAGGACAGGGGAGGTAATAGCAATCAGCCCCAGCATTTT.

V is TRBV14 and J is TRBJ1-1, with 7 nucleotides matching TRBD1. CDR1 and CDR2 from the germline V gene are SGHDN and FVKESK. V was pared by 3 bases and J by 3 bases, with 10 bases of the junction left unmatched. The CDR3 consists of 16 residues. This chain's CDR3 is CASSQRTGEVHTEAFF. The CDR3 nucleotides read TGTGCCAGCAGCCAGCGCACAGGGGAGGTCCACACTGAAGCTTTCTTT.

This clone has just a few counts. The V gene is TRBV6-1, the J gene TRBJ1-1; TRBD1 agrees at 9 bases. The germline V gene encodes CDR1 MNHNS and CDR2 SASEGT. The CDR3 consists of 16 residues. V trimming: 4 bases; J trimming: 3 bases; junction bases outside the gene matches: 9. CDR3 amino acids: CASSGTDRGPYTEAFF. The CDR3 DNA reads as TGTGCCAGCAGTGGCACGGACAGGGGACCCTACACTGAAGCTTTCTTT.

The CDR3 is CASSLRSMRNEQFF. In DNA form, the CDR3 reads TGTGCCAGCAGCTTGCGAAGTATGAGGAATGAGCAGTTCTTC. The chain links TRBV5-8 to TRBJ2-1; D uncertain. V was cut by 1 base and J by 7 bases, with 12 bases left in between. Germline CDR1 is SGHTS and CDR2 is YDEGEE. The CDR3 loop spans 14 amino acids.

The CDR3 region is CASKQGPYEQYF. CDR3 coding DNA: TGTGCCAGCAAACAGGGTCCCTACGAGCAGTACTTC. The V call is TRBV28, the J call TRBJ2-7; D is possibly TRBD1 (6 bases). The CDR3 is made up of 12 amino acids. V gave up 7 bases and J gave up 2 bases, with 9 bases separating them. Germline loops: CDR1 MDHEN, CDR2 SYDVKM.

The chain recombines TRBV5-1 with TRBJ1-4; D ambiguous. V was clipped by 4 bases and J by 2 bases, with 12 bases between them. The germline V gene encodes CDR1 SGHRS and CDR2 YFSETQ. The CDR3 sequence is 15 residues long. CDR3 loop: CASSPQRLTNEKLFF. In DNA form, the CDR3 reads TGCGCCAGCAGCCCCCAGAGGTTGACTAATGAAAAACTGTTTTTT.

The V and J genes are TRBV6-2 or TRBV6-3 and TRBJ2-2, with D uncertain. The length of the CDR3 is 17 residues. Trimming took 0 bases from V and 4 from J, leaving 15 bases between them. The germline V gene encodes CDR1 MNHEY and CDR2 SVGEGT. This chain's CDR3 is CASSYSRRGTLTGELFF. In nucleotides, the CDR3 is TGTGCCAGCAGTTACTCGAGAAGAGGAACTCTCACCGGGGAGCTGTTTTTT.

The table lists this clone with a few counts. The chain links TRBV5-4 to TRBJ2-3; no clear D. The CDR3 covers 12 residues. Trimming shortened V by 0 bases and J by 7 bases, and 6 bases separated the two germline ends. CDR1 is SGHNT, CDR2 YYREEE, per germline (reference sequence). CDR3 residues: CASSLESNTQYF. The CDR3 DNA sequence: TGTGCCAGCAGCTTGGAGAGTAATACGCAGTATTTT.